A single sample is the source of the 29 T cell receptor beta chains below, sequenced in a study of beta chain features in type 1 diabetes (dated by TCRdb to 2017 to 2018). The study at large found these results: Type 1 diabetes patients showed a moderate but significant shortening of TCRB CDR3 length in all four CD4+ subsets.

Antigen specificity for these receptors is unknown. Library creation used the immunoSEQ multiplex PCR assay. The entire isolated RNA was reverse transcribed using the High Capacity cDNA Reverse Transcription Kit, and thus expressed TCRB transcripts were sequenced. Drawn from immuneACCESS, this table holds only the in-frame rearrangements with V and J called that TCRdb kept. Clones are partly lost; checked studies trace under half to an unresolved V gene and leave the rest unexplained. Counted in this sample were some 63,000 clones; about 48% of them appeared once. The top ten hold 0.7% of the sample. The sequenced sample was central memory CD4+ T cells from blood. The receptors derive from a young man with type 1 diabetes.

This clone was detected a few times. This chain connects TRBV13 to TRBJ1-1; TRBD1 agrees at 8 bases. V trimming: 3 bases; J trimming: 4 bases; junction bases outside the gene matches: 4. This CDR3 region has 14 residues. Germline CDR1 reads PRHDT; CDR2 reads FYEKMQ (reference sequence). CDR3 sequence reads: CASSFRQGSTEAFF. The CDR3 DNA reads as TGTGCCAGCAGCTTCCGACAGGGGAGCACTGAAGCTTTCTTT.

The chain has TRBV6-6 and TRBJ1-5; D uncertain. Deletions cut 9 bases from V and 7 bases from J, with 19 bases between. The length of the CDR3 is 14 residues. CDR1 MNHNY and CDR2 SVGAGI come from the germline V gene (reference sequence). The DNA for the CDR3 is TGTGCCAGTTCCCCCGGCGGAGCCGACCAGCCCCAGCATTTT. This sequence encodes CASSPGGADQPQHF.

J is TRBJ2-5 and V is TRBV5-1; D may be TRBD2 (6 bases). Per the germline V gene, CDR1 is SGHRS and CDR2 is YFSETQ. The ends were cut back, 0 bases at V and 5 bases at J, with 14 bases in the middle. The CDR3 has 15 residues. The CDR3 sequence is CASSLGGDPLETQYF. DNA of the CDR3: TGCGCCAGCAGCTTGGGGGGGGACCCGTTGGAGACCCAGTACTTC.

The chain employs TRBV5-1 and TRBJ2-5, with TRBD1 as a possible D gene (6 bases). V lost 5 bases, J lost 3 bases, and 8 bases lay in between. The length of the CDR3 is 12 residues. CDR1 SGHRS and CDR2 YFSETQ come from the germline V gene. The CDR3 region is CASRPGEETQYF. The CDR3 DNA reads as TGCGCCAGCAGACCAGGGGAAGAGACCCAGTACTTC.

The chain employs TRBV2 and TRBJ1-2; 7 nucleotides agree with TRBD1. The CDR3 is made up of 14 amino acids. V lost 7 bases, J lost 4 bases, and 9 bases stayed unmatched. The germline V gene encodes CDR1 SNHLY and CDR2 FYNNEI. The CDR3 is CASIGGTALYGYTF. The CDR3 DNA follows: TGTGCCAGCATAGGAGGGACAGCTCTCTATGGCTACACCTTC.

This clone was seen a handful of times. This rearrangement joins TRBV7-9 to TRBJ2-7; a possible D gene is TRBD1 (6 bases). The CDR3 runs to 11 residues. Looked up from germline, CDR1 is SEHNR and CDR2 is FQNEAQ (reference sequence). V lost 5 bases to trimming and J lost 4 bases, with 6 bases between them. The CDR3 is CASSGQYEQYF. DNA of the CDR3: TGTGCCAGCAGCGGACAGTACGAGCAGTACTTC.

The rearrangement uses TRBV5-4 and TRBJ1-4; TRBD1 agrees at 7 bases. The CDR3 is 14 residues long. Germline trimming cut 4 bases from V and 6 bases from J; bases unmatched to any gene: 6. Germline V lookup: CDR1 SGHNT, CDR2 YYREEE (reference sequence). This CDR3 reads CASSAQGVDEKLFF. The CDR3 DNA sequence: TGTGCCAGCAGCGCCCAGGGGGTGGATGAAAAACTGTTTTTT.

V is TRBV6-1 and J is TRBJ2-5; a weak D match, TRBD2 (6 bases). The germline V gene has CDR1 MNHNS and CDR2 SASEGT. V was pared by 6 bases and J by 1 base, with 9 bases between. The CDR3 contains 13 residues. CDR3 sequence: CASRRAGQETQYF. The DNA for the CDR3 is TGTGCCAGCAGACGAGCGGGCCAAGAGACCCAGTACTTC.

This sequence joins TRBV5-1 and TRBJ1-2; 11 bases are shared with TRBD1. Trimming cost V 4 bases and J 4 bases; bases outside gene matches: 9. Germline assignment: CDR1 SGHRS and CDR2 YFSETQ. The CDR3 is made up of 16 amino acids. The CDR3 DNA reads as TGCGCCAGCAGCCCCGCCGCGGGACAGGGGGTCTATGGCTACACCTTC. Translated, it gives CASSPAAGQGVYGYTF.

This clone was detected a few times. The V call is TRBV28, the J call TRBJ1-2; 9 bases align to TRBD1. The ends lost 6 bases at V and 6 bases at J; junction bases unmatched: 11. Germline V gene data show CDR1 as MDHEN and CDR2 as SYDVKM. CDR3 length equals 15 residues. The CDR3 reads CASRDSGQGYHGYTF. The DNA for the CDR3 is TGTGCCAGCAGGGATTCAGGACAGGGGTACCATGGCTACACCTTC.

V usage is TRBV6-5 and J usage is TRBJ2-7; 9 nucleotides agree with TRBD1. Germline assignment: CDR1 MNHEY and CDR2 SVGAGI. The CDR3 loop spans 14 amino acids. With 6 bases clipped from V and 3 bases from J, the junction kept 6 bases outside the gene matches. The chain's CDR3 is CASRLTGGGYEQYF. In nucleotides, the CDR3 is TGTGCCAGCAGGTTGACAGGGGGAGGCTACGAGCAGTACTTC.

CDR3 region: CASSLEGVAGAQETQYF. DNA for the CDR3: TGCGCCAGCAGCTTGGAGGGGGTAGCGGGGGCCCAAGAGACCCAGTACTTC. This chain connects TRBV5-1 to TRBJ2-5; the match to TRBD2 covers 9 bases. Trimming at V came to 0 bases and at J to 1 base, leaving 7 bases not matched to a gene. The CDR3 is made up of 17 amino acids. The V gene's germline CDR1 is SGHRS and CDR2 YFSETQ.

This clone was detected only once. The chain links TRBV5-4 to TRBJ2-1, with D perhaps assigned TRBD1 or TRBD2 (5 bases each). The CDR3 is 15 residues long. Trimming shortened V by 4 bases and J by 2 bases, and 13 bases separated the two germline ends. Per the germline V gene, CDR1 is SGHNT and CDR2 is YYREEE (reference sequence). CDR3 bases: TGTGCCAGCAGCCTGGGACGGACTCCCTACAATGAGCAGTTCTTC. As protein: CASSLGRTPYNEQFF.

This chain links TRBV4-1 with TRBJ2-5; TRBD1 aligns across 7 bases. This CDR3 is 13 amino acids long. V shed 4 bases, J shed 9 bases, and the junction held 8 bases outside the gene matches. Per germline, CDR1 MGHRA and CDR2 YSYEKL. CDR3 loop: CASSPRARGPQYF. CDR3 in DNA: TGCGCCAGCAGCCCCCGGGCGAGGGGGCCCCAGTACTTC.

V and J are TRBV30 and TRBJ2-4; D may be TRBD1 (6 bases). The CDR3 contains 17 residues. The V gene's germline CDR1 is GTSNPN and CDR2 SVGIG (reference sequence). Trimming pared 2 bases from V and 1 base from J, leaving 18 bases between. CDR3 residues: CAWSISRTALAKNIQYF. In DNA, the CDR3 is TGTGCCTGGAGTATCTCACGGACAGCCCTTGCCAAAAACATTCAGTACTTC.

The chain links TRBV11-2 to TRBJ1-4; 9 bases are shared with TRBD1. V was pared by 3 bases and J by 14 bases, with 7 bases of the junction left unmatched. Germline V lookup: CDR1 SGHAT, CDR2 FQNNGV. The CDR3 consists of 13 residues. The CDR3 nucleotides read TGTGCCAGCAGCTTTACCCGGGGGACAGGGCTGTTTTTT. Amino acid sequence: CASSFTRGTGLFF.

The chain recombines TRBV5-6 with TRBJ1-1; 9 positions agree with TRBD1. This CDR3 is 16 amino acids long. V was pared by 0 bases and J by 5 bases, with 8 bases of the junction left unmatched. Germline CDR1 and CDR2: SGHDT and YYEEEE. The CDR3 region is CASSLGTGVVGTEAFF. For the CDR3, the DNA is TGTGCCAGCAGCTTGGGGACAGGGGTTGTAGGGACTGAAGCTTTCTTT.

The chain links TRBV6-6 to TRBJ2-1; 12 bases agree with TRBD2. The V gene end was trimmed by 5 bases and the J gene end by 6 bases; junction bases not matched to a gene: 8. Germline V gene data show CDR1 as MNHNY and CDR2 as SVGAGI (reference sequence). The CDR3 contains 16 residues. Written as DNA, the CDR3 is TGTGCCAGCAGTACACGGGCTAGCGGGAGGGTCAATGAGCAGTTCTTC. Protein sequence: CASSTRASGRVNEQFF.

This sequence joins TRBV7-9 and TRBJ1-1, with D perhaps TRBD1 (6 bases). With 2 bases removed from V and 7 bases from J, the gap between germline ends came to 8 bases. Germline V lookup: CDR1 SEHNR, CDR2 FQNEAQ (reference sequence). CDR3 length: 12 residues. The CDR3 reads CASSLRGSEAFF. The CDR3 DNA follows: TGTGCCAGCAGCTTAAGGGGGAGTGAAGCTTTCTTT.

The table lists this clone with a few counts. This chain links TRBV2 with TRBJ2-2; 10 bases fit TRBD1. V shed 6 bases and J 0 bases; nucleotides not matched to a gene: 7. The CDR3 loop spans 17 amino acids. The V gene's germline CDR1 is SNHLY and CDR2 FYNNEI. The CDR3 sequence: CASRPDRGLPNTGELFF. The CDR3 nucleotides read TGTGCCAGCAGGCCCGACAGGGGGCTTCCGAACACCGGGGAGCTGTTTTTT.

The chain has TRBV7-7 and TRBJ2-3, with 9 positions matching TRBD2. The CDR3 has 15 residues. V shed 2 bases, J shed 4 bases, and the junction held 4 bases outside the gene matches. From germline, CDR1 is SSHAT and CDR2 FNYEAQ (reference sequence). The DNA for the CDR3 is TGTGCCAGCAGCTTATTAGCGGGAGTGCCAGATACGCAGTATTTT. It specifies CASSLLAGVPDTQYF.

This clone has more than one count but fewer than ten. The gene calls are TRBV7-6 and TRBJ2-1; 10 bases are a match to TRBD2. Trimming at V came to 1 base and at J to 7 bases, leaving 10 bases not matched to a gene. Germline lookup yields CDR1 SGHVS and CDR2 FNYEAQ. The length of the CDR3 is 17 residues. CDR3 bases: TGTGCCAGCAGCTTAGGAAGTTGGCTAGCGGGAGATAATGAGCAGTTCTTC. It is translated as CASSLGSWLAGDNEQFF.

V and J are TRBV7-9 and TRBJ2-7; a possible D gene is TRBD1 (6 bases). Germline CDR1 SEHNR, CDR2 FQNEAQ (reference sequence). V was cut by 2 bases and J by 1 base, with 9 bases left in between. The CDR3 covers 14 residues. The CDR3 nucleotides read TGTGCCAGCAGCTTATTCGGACAGTCCTACGAGCAGTACTTC. This translates into CASSLFGQSYEQYF.

This clone was counted a few times. V is TRBV9 and J is TRBJ2-3, with 7 bases identical to TRBD1. The CDR3 loop spans 17 amino acids. The J segment lost 2 bases and the V segment lost 3 bases, leaving 12 bases of the junction unmatched. Germline V gives CDR1 SGDLS, CDR2 YYNGEE. This CDR3 reads CASSEGTGQLYTDTQYF. In DNA, the CDR3 is TGTGCCAGCAGCGAGGGCACGGGACAGCTATACACAGATACGCAGTATTTT.

V gene TRBV11-3 combines with J gene TRBJ2-5; the D gene is possibly TRBD2 (5 bases). Germline-derived CDR1 and CDR2 are SGHNT and YENEEA. This CDR3 is 15 amino acids long. V was pared by 3 bases and J by 5 bases, with 16 bases between. For the CDR3, the DNA is TGTGCCAGCAGCTTGGGGAGAGAGGTTTGGGAGACCCAGTACTTC. Translation gives CASSLGREVWETQYF.

This clone was recorded a few times. The chain has TRBV29-1 and TRBJ1-1, with no clear D. Trimming shortened V by 2 bases and J by 1 base, and 8 bases separated the two germline ends. There are 13 residues in the CDR3. Germline V CDR1 and CDR2: SQVTM, ANQGSEA. The DNA for the CDR3 is TGCAGCGTTGAAATGCAGGAGAACACTGAAGCTTTCTTT. It is translated as CSVEMQENTEAFF.

This rearrangement joins TRBV5-4 to TRBJ2-4; D is perhaps TRBD1 (5 bases). With 0 bases removed from V and 2 bases from J, the gap between germline ends came to 12 bases. Germline V gene sequence: CDR1 SGHNT, CDR2 YYREEE (reference sequence). The CDR3 is made up of 16 amino acids. CDR3 protein: CASSLGQGASKNIQYF. The DNA for the CDR3 is TGTGCCAGCAGCTTGGGGCAAGGGGCGTCCAAAAACATTCAGTACTTC.

The rearrangement joins TRBV5-4 to TRBJ2-3, with D possibly TRBD1 on 6 matching bases. Germline CDR1 reads SGHNT; CDR2 reads YYREEE (reference sequence). The CDR3 covers 16 residues. V was shortened by 1 base and J by 2 bases, with 14 bases between the two germline ends. The DNA of the CDR3 is TGTGCCAGCAGCTTGTTACGGGACAAACTCACAGATACGCAGTATTTT. As protein: CASSLLRDKLTDTQYF.

V usage is TRBV18 and J usage is TRBJ2-6; 8 bases match TRBD2. CDR3 length equals 17 residues. With 3 bases clipped from V and 4 bases from J, the junction kept 8 bases outside the gene matches. CDR1 is KGHSH and CDR2 is LQKENI in the germline V gene. CDR3 DNA: TGTGCCAGCTCACCGAGTAGCGGGATGGGAGGGGCCAACGTCCTGACTTTC. As protein: CASSPSSGMGGANVLTF.